This T cell receptor (beta chain) was recorded in a study of blood T cells in healthy people across ages. The study's findings and limits: Calculation of diversity from one million T cells yielded estimates considered to be underestimates.

For this clonotype: Its antigen is not known.

The authors ran a second PCR of roughly 6 to 11 cycles using a sample-barcoded 5' primer and a J-beta primer mix. TCRdb re-called the 5' RACE reads with MiXCR, one entry per CDR3 protein. The sample has 700,000 or so distinct CDR3 sequences; 40% to 50% are singletons. Germline CDR1 and CDR2: SGHTA and FQGNSA. Trimming shortened V by 4 bases and J by 11 bases, and 17 bases separated the two germline ends. The CDR3 extends over 13 amino acids. This TCR was sampled from an elderly man in good health. The chain has TRBV7-2 and TRBJ2-5; tentative D call: TRBD2 (6 bases). The sequencing input was blood. Here the CDR3 reads CASSSTRLREQYF. CDR3 coding DNA: TGTGCCAGCAGCTCAACAAGACTACGGGAGCAGTACTTC.